This T cell receptor beta chain is drawn from a study of molecular identifiers for immune sequencing clone quantification. TCRdb reanalysed the PCR reads using MiXCR and keeps one entry per CDR3 protein. Here the sample spans about 54,000 distinct CDR3 sequences, around 25% being singletons. This clonotype was observed many times. The sequencing sample was made of naive CD8+ T cells from blood, with Jurkat cell RNA spiked in. The subset here: FACS-sorted CD8+CD4-CCR7+CD45RA+ naive T cells. The sequence was obtained from a human donor in good health. Some libraries in this study had Jurkat cell RNA spiked in.

This CDR3 is CASSIREGLAGYEQYF. CDR3 bases: TGTGCCAGTAGTATTCGTGAGGGACTAGCGGGGTACGAGCAGTACTTC. The gene calls are TRBV19 and TRBJ2-7; TRBD2 matches at 13 bases. The CDR3 covers 16 residues. Trimming cost V 3 bases and J 4 bases; bases outside gene matches: 6. Germline lookup yields CDR1 LNHDA and CDR2 SQIVND (reference sequence).